The clone carrying this T cell receptor beta chain came up a few times. Germline V gene lookup returns CDR1 SGHDN and CDR2 FVKESK. The germline V and J ends were trimmed by 3 bases and 8 bases, with 19 bases remaining between them. This CDR3 is built from 15 residues. The data are from a study of T cells after yellow fever vaccination. TCRdb redid the calling of the 5' RACE reads with MiXCR, one entry per CDR3 protein. Of under 250,000 distinct CDR3 sequences listed, 6.9% are singletons. The chain couples TRBV14 to TRBJ1-2, with D maybe TRBD1 (5 bases). Source: CD4+ T cells sorted from PBMCs, taken 15 days after the yellow fever booster vaccination. This clonotype was sampled from a man aged 25 to 40 who received the YFV17D yellow fever vaccine. In nucleotides, the CDR3 is TGTGCCAGCAGCCAGCAAACCGGGACTCTTTCCGGCTACACCTTC. Its protein product is CASSQQTGTLSGYTF.